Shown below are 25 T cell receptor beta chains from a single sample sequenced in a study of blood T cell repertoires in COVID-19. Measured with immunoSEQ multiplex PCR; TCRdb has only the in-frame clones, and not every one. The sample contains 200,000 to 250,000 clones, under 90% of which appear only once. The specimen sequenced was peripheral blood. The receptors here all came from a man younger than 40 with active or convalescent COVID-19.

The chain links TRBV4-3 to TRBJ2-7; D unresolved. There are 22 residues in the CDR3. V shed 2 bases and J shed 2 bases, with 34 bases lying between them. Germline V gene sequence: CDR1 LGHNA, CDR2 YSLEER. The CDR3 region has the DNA TGCGCCAGCAGCCAACTCCCCCTATCGACCACCAAAATGATCCGGAGCCCCTACGAGCAGTACTTC. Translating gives CASSQLPLSTTKMIRSPYEQYF.

Written as DNA, the CDR3 is TGTGCCTCCCAGGGGTCTGGGGCCAACGTCCTGACTTTC. It encodes CASQGSGANVLTF. This chain joins TRBV28 and TRBJ2-6; D is perhaps TRBD1 (6 bases). V lost 11 bases and J lost 1, with 9 bases in between. Looked up from germline, CDR1 is MDHEN and CDR2 is SYDVKM. The CDR3 runs 13 residues.

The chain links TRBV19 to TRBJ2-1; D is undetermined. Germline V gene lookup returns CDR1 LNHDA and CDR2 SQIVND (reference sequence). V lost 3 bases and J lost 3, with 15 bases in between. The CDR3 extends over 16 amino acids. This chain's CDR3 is CASSIGGFAGYNEQFF. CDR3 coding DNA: TGTGCCAGTAGTATCGGCGGATTCGCCGGCTACAATGAGCAGTTCTTC.

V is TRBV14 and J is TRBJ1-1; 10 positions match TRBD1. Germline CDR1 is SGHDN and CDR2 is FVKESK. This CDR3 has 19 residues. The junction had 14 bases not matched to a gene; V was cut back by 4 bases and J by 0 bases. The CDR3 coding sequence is TGTGCCAGCAGCCGCGCTCCATTCCGACAGGGGGCTATGAACACTGAAGCTTTCTTT. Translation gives CASSRAPFRQGAMNTEAFF.

CDR3 DNA: TGTGCCAGCAGTGCCAATCGCGGGACAGTCCTCAACCCCACAGATACGCAGTATTTT. As protein: CASSANRGTVLNPTDTQYF. The chain recombines TRBV28 with TRBJ2-3; tentatively, D is TRBD1 (7 bases). Trimming took off 5 bases at V and 2 bases at J, with 26 bases between the two ends. Germline V CDR1 and CDR2: MDHEN, SYDVKM. There are 19 residues in the CDR3.

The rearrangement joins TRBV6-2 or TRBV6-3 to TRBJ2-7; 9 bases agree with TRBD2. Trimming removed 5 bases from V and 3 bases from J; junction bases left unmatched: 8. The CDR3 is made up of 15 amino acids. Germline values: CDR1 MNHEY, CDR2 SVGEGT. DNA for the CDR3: TGTGCCAGCAGTACAGCGGGAGGACGATTCTACGAGCAGTACTTC. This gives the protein CASSTAGGRFYEQYF.

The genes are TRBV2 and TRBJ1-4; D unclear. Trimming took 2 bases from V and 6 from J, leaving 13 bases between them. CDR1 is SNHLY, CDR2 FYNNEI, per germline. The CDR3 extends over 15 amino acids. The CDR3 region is CASSELRSLDEKLFF. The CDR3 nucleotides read TGTGCCAGCAGTGAATTAAGGAGTCTGGATGAAAAACTGTTTTTT. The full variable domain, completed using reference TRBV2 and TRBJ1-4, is EPEVTQTPSHQVTQMGQEVILRCVPISNHLYFYWYRQILGQKVEFLVSFYNNEISEKSEIFDDQFSVERPDGSNFTLKIRSTKLEDSAMYFCASSELRSLDEKLFFGSGTQLSVL.

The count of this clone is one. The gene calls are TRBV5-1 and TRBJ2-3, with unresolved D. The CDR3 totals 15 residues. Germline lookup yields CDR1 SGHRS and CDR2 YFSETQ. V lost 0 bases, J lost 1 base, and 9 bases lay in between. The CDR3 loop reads CASSLVPRGTDTQYF. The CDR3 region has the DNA TGCGCCAGCAGCTTGGTCCCGAGAGGCACAGATACGCAGTATTTT.

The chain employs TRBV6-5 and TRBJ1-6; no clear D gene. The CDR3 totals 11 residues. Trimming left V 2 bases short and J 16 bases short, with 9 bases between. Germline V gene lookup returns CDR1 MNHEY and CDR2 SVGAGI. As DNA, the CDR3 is TGTGCCAGCAGTTACGGCGGCGGGCTCCACTTT. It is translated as CASSYGGGLHF.

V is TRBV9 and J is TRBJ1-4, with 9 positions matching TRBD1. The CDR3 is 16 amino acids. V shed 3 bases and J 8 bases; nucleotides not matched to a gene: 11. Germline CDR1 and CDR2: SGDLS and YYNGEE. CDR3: CASSAVPGTGKEKLFF. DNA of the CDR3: TGTGCCAGCAGCGCAGTCCCCGGGACAGGGAAGGAAAAACTGTTTTTT.

The CDR3, as DNA: TGTGCCACCGGGGGGGATGCTAGCACAGATACGCAGTATTTT. Translating it yields CATGGDASTDTQYF. V gene TRBV30 combines with J gene TRBJ2-3, with TRBD2 identical over 8 bases. J gave up 0 bases and V 8 bases, and 7 bases lay outside the gene matches. Germline V gene data show CDR1 as GTSNPN and CDR2 as SVGIG (reference sequence). The CDR3 has 14 residues.

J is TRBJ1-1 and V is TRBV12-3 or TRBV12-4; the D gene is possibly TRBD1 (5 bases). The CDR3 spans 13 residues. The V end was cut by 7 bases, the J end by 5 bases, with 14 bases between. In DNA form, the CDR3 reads TGTGCCAGCAAGGTCAGGGAAGGGACTGAAGCTTTCTTT. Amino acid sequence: CASKVREGTEAFF.

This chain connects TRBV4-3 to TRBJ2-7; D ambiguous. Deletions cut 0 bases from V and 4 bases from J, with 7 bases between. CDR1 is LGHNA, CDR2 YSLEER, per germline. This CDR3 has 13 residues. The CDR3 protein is CASSQDYQYEQYF. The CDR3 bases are TGCGCCAGCAGCCAAGATTATCAGTACGAGCAGTACTTC.

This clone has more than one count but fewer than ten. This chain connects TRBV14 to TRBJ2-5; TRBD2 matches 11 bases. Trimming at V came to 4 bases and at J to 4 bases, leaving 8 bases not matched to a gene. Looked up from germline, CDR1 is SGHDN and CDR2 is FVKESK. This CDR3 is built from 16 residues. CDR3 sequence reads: CASSRLLSGRAETQYF. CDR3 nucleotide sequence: TGTGCCAGCAGCCGTCTCCTTAGCGGGAGGGCAGAGACCCAGTACTTC. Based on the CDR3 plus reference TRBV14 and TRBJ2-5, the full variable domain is EAGVTQFPSHSVIEKGQTVTLRCDPISGHDNLYWYRRVMGKEIKFLLHFVKESKQDESGMPNNRFLAERTGGTYSTLKVQPAELEDSGVYFCASSRLLSGRAETQYFGPGTRLLVL.

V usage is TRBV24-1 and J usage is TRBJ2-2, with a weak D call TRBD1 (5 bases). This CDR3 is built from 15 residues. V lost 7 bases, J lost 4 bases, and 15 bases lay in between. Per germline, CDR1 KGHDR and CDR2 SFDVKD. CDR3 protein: CATRQTGASTGELFF. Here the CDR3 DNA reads TGTGCCACCAGACAAACAGGAGCGAGCACCGGGGAGCTGTTTTTT.

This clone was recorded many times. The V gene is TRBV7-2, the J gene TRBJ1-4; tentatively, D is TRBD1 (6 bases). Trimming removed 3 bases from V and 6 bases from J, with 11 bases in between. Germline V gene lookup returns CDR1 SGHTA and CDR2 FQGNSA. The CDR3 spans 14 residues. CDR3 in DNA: TGTGCCAGCAGCTTCCGCCACAGGGATGAAAAACTGTTTTTT. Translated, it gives CASSFRHRDEKLFF. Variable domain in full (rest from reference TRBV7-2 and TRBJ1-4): GAGVSQSPSNKVTEKGKDVELRCDPISGHTALYWYRQSLGQGLEFLIYFQGNSAPDKSGLPSDRFSAERTGGSVSTLTIQRTQQEDSAVYLCASSFRHRDEKLFFGSGTQLSVL.

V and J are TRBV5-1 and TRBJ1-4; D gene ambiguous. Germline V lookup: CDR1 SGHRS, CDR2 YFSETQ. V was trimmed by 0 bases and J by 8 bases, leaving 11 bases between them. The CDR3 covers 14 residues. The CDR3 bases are TGCGCCAGCAGCTTGGCCCCGGGAGAAGAAAAACTGTTTTTT. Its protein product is CASSLAPGEEKLFF.

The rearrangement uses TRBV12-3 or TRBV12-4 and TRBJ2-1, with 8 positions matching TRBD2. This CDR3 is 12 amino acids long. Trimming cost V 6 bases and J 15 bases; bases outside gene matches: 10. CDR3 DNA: TGTGCCAGCAGCCCCGTCGGCGGGAGGATGTTCTTC. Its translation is CASSPVGGRMFF.

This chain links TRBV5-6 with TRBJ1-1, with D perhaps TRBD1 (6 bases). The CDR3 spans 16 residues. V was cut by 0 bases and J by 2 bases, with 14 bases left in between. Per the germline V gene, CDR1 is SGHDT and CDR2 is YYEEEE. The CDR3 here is CASSLAAGTRNTEAFF. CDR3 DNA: TGTGCCAGCAGCTTGGCCGCCGGGACACGTAACACTGAAGCTTTCTTT.

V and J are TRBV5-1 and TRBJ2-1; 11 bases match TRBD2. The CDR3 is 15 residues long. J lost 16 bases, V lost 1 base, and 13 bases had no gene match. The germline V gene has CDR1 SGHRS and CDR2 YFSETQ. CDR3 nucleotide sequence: TGCGCCAGCAGCTTGACACCGGGACTAGCGGCCCCGGGATTCTTC. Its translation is CASSLTPGLAAPGFF.

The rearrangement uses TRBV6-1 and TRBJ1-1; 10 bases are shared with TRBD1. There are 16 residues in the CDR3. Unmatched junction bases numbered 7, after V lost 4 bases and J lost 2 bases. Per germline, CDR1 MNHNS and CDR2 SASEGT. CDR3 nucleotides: TGTGCCAGCAGTGTGGACAGGGGGAGTGAAAACACTGAAGCTTTCTTT. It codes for CASSVDRGSENTEAFF.

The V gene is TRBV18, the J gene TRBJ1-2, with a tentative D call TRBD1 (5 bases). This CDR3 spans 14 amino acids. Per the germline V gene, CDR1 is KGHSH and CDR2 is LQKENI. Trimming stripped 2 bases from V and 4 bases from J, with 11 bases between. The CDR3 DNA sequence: TGTGCCAGCTCACCATTCGGACATAGCTATGGCTACACCTTC. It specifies CASSPFGHSYGYTF. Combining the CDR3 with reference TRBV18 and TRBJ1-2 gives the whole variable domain NAGVMQNPRHLVRRRGQEARLRCSPMKGHSHVYWYRQLPEEGLKFMVYLQKENIIDESGMPKERFSAEFPKEGPSILRIQQVVRGDSAAYFCASSPFGHSYGYTFGSGTRLTVV.

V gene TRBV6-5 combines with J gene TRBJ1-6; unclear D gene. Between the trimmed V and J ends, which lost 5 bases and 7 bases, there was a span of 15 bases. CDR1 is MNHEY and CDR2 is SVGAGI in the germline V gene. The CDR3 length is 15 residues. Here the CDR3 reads CASSTSGIPNSPLHF. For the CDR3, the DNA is TGTGCCAGCAGTACTTCCGGGATCCCGAATTCACCCCTCCACTTT.

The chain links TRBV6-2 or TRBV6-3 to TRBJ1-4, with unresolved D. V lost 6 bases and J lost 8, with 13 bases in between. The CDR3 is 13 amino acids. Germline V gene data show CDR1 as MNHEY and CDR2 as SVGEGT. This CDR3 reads CASSWRDGEKLFF. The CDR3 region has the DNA TGTGCCAGCAGCTGGCGGGATGGGGAAAAACTGTTTTTT.

The CDR3 sequence: CASSRGSFTSTDTQYF. CDR3 nucleotides: TGTGCCAGCAGCCGGGGGTCCTTTACTAGCACAGATACGCAGTATTTT. The chain couples TRBV6-6 to TRBJ2-3; tentatively, D is TRBD2 (6 bases). With 6 bases removed from V and 0 bases from J, the gap between germline ends came to 16 bases. CDR1 is MNHNY and CDR2 is SVGAGI in the germline V gene (reference sequence). This CDR3 has 16 amino acids.